A selection of T cell receptor beta chains follows, all from one sample in a study of cytomegalovirus exposure and HLA in healthy donors. Clones were read by immunoSEQ multiplex PCR, and TCRdb kept only the in-frame ones, dropping some. Counted here are under 200,000 clones, around 80% occurring once; the ten biggest clones make up around 3.1%. The sequenced sample consisted of PBMCs. These receptors were obtained from a woman in her fifties or sixties in good health and CMV-seropositive. Both conserved end residues are part of each CDR3. The D gene is left open where the match is weak. A clone size is listed for some rows: how often the clone was seen (once, few, many), or a class if it is expanded.

abundance | j_gene | d_gene | len | v_gene | CDR3nt | CDR3aa
NA | TRBJ2-5 | NA | 13 | TRBV5-1 | TGCGCCAGCAGCCTCTCCCCGCAAGAGACCCAGTACTTC | CASSLSPQETQYF
NA | TRBJ1-5 | TRBD1 | 15 | TRBV7-6 | TGTGCCAGCAGCTTACAGGGGGTTGGGAGACAGCCCCAGCATTTT | CASSLQGVGRQPQHF
NA | TRBJ1-1 | NA | 14 | TRBV28 | TGTGCCAGCAGTCCTCTGGGGAGGGCTATGGAAGCTTTCTTT | CASSPLGRAMEAFF
NA | TRBJ2-5 | TRBD2 | 14 | TRBV7-2 | TGTGCCAGCAGCTTGTATCTAGCGGGAGAGACCCAGTACTTC | CASSLYLAGETQYF
NA | TRBJ1-4 | NA | 13 | TRBV7-9 | TGTGCCAGCAGCTTCATGGCCACAGGAAAACTGTTTTTT | CASSFMATGKLFF
NA | TRBJ2-2 | NA | 14 | TRBV5-1 | TGCGCTAGCAGCTTGGCGTCTAACCCCGGGGAGCTGTTTTTT | CASSLASNPGELFF
few | TRBJ2-7 | NA | 16 | TRBV9 | TGTGCCAGCAGCGTAGGGGAGGGGGTGGGATCCTACGAGCAGTACTTC | CASSVGEGVGSYEQYF
few | TRBJ1-5 | NA | 16 | TRBV7-2 | TGTGCCAGCAGCTTAGCGGGGGGGAATAGCAATCAGCCCCAGCATTTT | CASSLAGGNSNQPQHF
NA | TRBJ2-7 | NA | 13 | TRBV19 | TGTGCCAGTAGTATCGTACGACATCGCGAGCAGTACTTC | CASSIVRHREQYF
few | TRBJ1-6 | NA | 15 | TRBV9 | TGTGCCAGCAGCGTAGCTCGGGACACATCTTCACCCCTCCACTTT | CASSVARDTSSPLHF
NA | TRBJ2-5 | TRBD1 | 16 | TRBV4-1 | TGCGCCAGCAGCCAAGACCGGACAGGGGTCCAAGAGACCCAGTACTTC | CASSQDRTGVQETQYF
few | TRBJ2-7 | NA | 17 | TRBV28 | TGTGCCAGCAGTTTCGATCGGCGCAGCGGCGTGTACTACGAGCAGTACTTC | CASSFDRRSGVYYEQYF
few | TRBJ1-3 | TRBD1 | 15 | TRBV5-4 | TGTGCCAGCAGCTTGAACAGGGGAGTCGGAAACACCATATATTTT | CASSLNRGVGNTIYF
once | TRBJ1-5 | TRBD1 | 19 | TRBV19 | TGTGCCAGTAGTAAACTTCCGGGACAGGGGCCTCCTTACAATCAGCCCCAGCATTTT | CASSKLPGQGPPYNQPQHF
NA | TRBJ2-2 | NA | 16 | TRBV6-5 | TGTGCCAGCAGTTACGTGGGGAGGAGGGGCTCCGGGGAGCTGTTTTTT | CASSYVGRRGSGELFF
NA | TRBJ1-2 | TRBD1 | 15 | TRBV4-1 | TGCGCCAGCAGCCAAGGGGGACAGTCTACCTATGGCTACACCTTC | CASSQGGQSTYGYTF
NA | TRBJ2-7 | NA | 12 | TRBV27 | TGTGCCAGCAGTTTGGGGGACTCCGAGCAGTACTTC | CASSLGDSEQYF
NA | TRBJ1-1 | NA | 17 | TRBV15 | TGTGCCACCAGCAGGGGCCCTGGGCTCTTCCTGAACACTGAAGCTTTCTTT | CATSRGPGLFLNTEAFF
NA | TRBJ2-3 | NA | 13 | TRBV29-1 | TGCAGCGTTGAAGAGGGGGCAGGGGATACGCAGTATTTT | CSVEEGAGDTQYF
NA | TRBJ1-1 | TRBD1 | 14 | TRBV6-5 | TGTGCCAGCAGTTGGCGACAGGGGAACACTGAAGCTTTCTTT | CASSWRQGNTEAFF
NA | TRBJ1-4 | NA | 13 | TRBV27 | TGTGCCAGCAGTTTTGCCGCGAGTGGAAAACTGTTTTTT | CASSFAASGKLFF
NA | TRBJ2-6 | NA | 16 | TRBV7-6 | TGTGCCAGCAGCTTAGAGCCAGGGGCTGGGGCCAACGTCCTGACTTTC | CASSLEPGAGANVLTF